This T cell receptor beta chain was found in a study of blood T cells in healthy people across ages. The authors ran a second PCR of roughly 6 to 12 cycles using a sample-barcoded 5' primer and a J-beta primer mix. TCRdb analysed the 5' RACE reads with MiXCR anew, one entry per CDR3 protein. The sample shows 1 million to 1.2 million distinct CDR3 sequences, 35% to 45% of them seen only once. The J segment lost 2 bases and the V segment lost 5 bases, leaving 5 bases of the junction unmatched. Looked up from germline, CDR1 is SGHDT and CDR2 is YYEEEE. This CDR3 region has 14 residues. The origin of this receptor is a man aged 18 to 29 in good health. The V and J genes are TRBV5-6 and TRBJ1-2; 8 bases line up with TRBD1. Sequenced: blood. The DNA for the CDR3 is TGTGCCAGCAGACCGGACAGGGACAACTATGGCTACACCTTC. Protein sequence: CASRPDRDNYGYTF.